The 10 T cell receptor beta chains below were found in one sample sequenced in a study of cytomegalovirus exposure and HLA in healthy donors. With 60 Vbeta and 13 Jbeta primers, the PCR was carried out. The data were produced by immunoSEQ multiplex PCR, yet TCRdb's version contains in-frame clones alone and is incomplete. The table has around 150,000 clones, 80% seen once; the top ten hold roughly 2%. The sample taken for sequencing was PBMCs. Every receptor here comes from a human donor in good health.

This clone came up a few times. One end of the junction fails to match germline, which may point to a read error. The chain carries TRBV7-9 and TRBJ1-1; no reliable D call. The CDR3 runs to 12 residues. Looked up from germline, CDR1 is SEHNR and CDR2 is FQNEAQ (reference sequence). CDR3 nucleotides: TGTTCCAGCGAAGCCGAGAACACTGAAGCTTTCTTT. Translated, it gives CSSEAENTEAFF.

The genes are TRBV7-2 and TRBJ2-3, with D hard to call. This CDR3 is built from 15 residues. In germline, CDR1 is SGHTA, CDR2 FQGNSA. Trimming stripped 1 base from V and 3 bases from J, with 11 bases between. The CDR3 DNA reads as TGTGCCAGCAGCTTAGTGGTAGAGAGGACAGATACGCAGTATTTT. Translation gives CASSLVVERTDTQYF.

The chain combines TRBV7-9 with TRBJ2-3, with TRBD1 identical over 12 bases. With V trimmed by 5 bases and J by 4 bases, 7 bases remained unmatched. The CDR3 loop spans 16 amino acids. The V gene's germline CDR1 is SEHNR and CDR2 FQNEAQ (reference sequence). Here the CDR3 reads CASSPGGTGGPDTQYF. CDR3 DNA sequence: TGTGCCAGCAGCCCGGGGGGGACAGGGGGCCCAGATACGCAGTATTTT.

CDR3: CASSQGGGNSPLHF. In DNA form, the CDR3 reads TGTGCCAGCAGCCAAGGGGGCGGCAATTCACCCCTCCACTTT. The chain employs TRBV6-5 and TRBJ1-6, with TRBD1 identical over 7 bases. The J segment lost 7 bases and the V segment lost 6 bases, leaving 6 bases of the junction unmatched. Per germline, CDR1 MNHEY and CDR2 SVGAGI. There are 14 residues in the CDR3.

The rearrangement links TRBV7-2 to TRBJ1-2; 8 bases map to TRBD1. The CDR3 is 14 residues long. CDR1 and CDR2 (germline): SGHTA, FQGNSA. With V trimmed by 1 base and J by 8 bases, 6 bases remained unmatched. The CDR3 sequence: CASSLDQGARGYTF. DNA for the CDR3: TGTGCCAGCAGCTTAGATCAGGGGGCGAGGGGCTACACCTTC.

The chain couples TRBV19 to TRBJ2-3; 8 nucleotides line up with TRBD1. Trimming at V came to 6 bases and at J to 2 bases, leaving 4 bases not matched to a gene. The CDR3 runs 14 residues. Germline loops: CDR1 LNHDA, CDR2 SQIVND (reference sequence). This CDR3 is CASRTGGTTDTQYF. The CDR3 DNA reads TGTGCCAGTAGAACAGGGGGTACCACAGATACGCAGTATTTT. Looking up the rest from reference TRBV19 and TRBJ2-3 gives the full variable domain: DGGITQSPKYLFRKEGQNVTLSCEQNLNHDAMYWYRQDPGQGLRLIYYSQIVNDFQKGDIAEGYSVSREKKESFPLTVTSAQKNPTAFYLCASRTGGTTDTQYFGPGTRLTVL.

The chain links TRBV27 to TRBJ2-7; 9 nucleotides align to TRBD1. The CDR3 has 17 residues. V was pared by 5 bases and J by 5 bases, with 16 bases of the junction left unmatched. From germline, CDR1 is MNHEY and CDR2 SMNVEV (reference sequence). The CDR3 region has the DNA TGTGCCAGCAGTCCCACCTTTGGGACAGGGAGTGCCCACGAGCAGTACTTC. It codes for CASSPTFGTGSAHEQYF.

V is TRBV6-6 and J is TRBJ2-1, with TRBD2 matching over 11 bases. The germline gives CDR1 MNHNY, CDR2 SVGAGI (reference sequence). V was clipped by 2 bases and J by 5 bases; unmatched bases: 2. The CDR3 consists of 15 residues. CDR3 in amino acids: CASSYLAGGNNEQFF. The CDR3 DNA sequence: TGTGCCAGCAGTTACCTAGCGGGGGGTAACAATGAGCAGTTCTTC.

This chain connects TRBV7-2 to TRBJ1-2; D not resolved. The CDR3 contains 15 residues. Germline assignment: CDR1 SGHTA and CDR2 FQGNSA. Trimming removed 5 bases from V and 0 bases from J, with 13 bases in between. CDR3 loop: CASSIGPLTNYGYTF. DNA for the CDR3: TGTGCCAGCAGCATAGGGCCGTTGACTAACTATGGCTACACCTTC.

In the case of this clone: Other DNA sequences in the sample encode the same CDR3. The J gene is TRBJ1-2, the V gene TRBV6-1, with 7 bases identical to TRBD1. CDR1 MNHNS and CDR2 SASEGT come from the germline V gene. This CDR3 is 13 amino acids long. The junction had 3 bases not matched to a gene; V was cut back by 6 bases and J by 2 bases. The CDR3 loop reads CASSETGNYGYTF. In DNA form, the CDR3 reads TGTGCCAGCAGCGAGACAGGGAACTATGGCTACACCTTC.